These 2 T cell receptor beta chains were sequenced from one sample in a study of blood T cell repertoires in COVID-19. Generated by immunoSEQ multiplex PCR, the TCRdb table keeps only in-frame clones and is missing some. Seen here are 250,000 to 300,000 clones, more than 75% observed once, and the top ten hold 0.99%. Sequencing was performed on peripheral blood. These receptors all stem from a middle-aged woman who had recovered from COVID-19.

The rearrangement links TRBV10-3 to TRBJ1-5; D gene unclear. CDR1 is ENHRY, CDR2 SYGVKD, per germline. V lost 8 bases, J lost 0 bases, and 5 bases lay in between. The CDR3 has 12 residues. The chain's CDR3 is CAIANSNQPQHF. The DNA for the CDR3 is TGTGCCATCGCGAATAGCAATCAGCCCCAGCATTTT.

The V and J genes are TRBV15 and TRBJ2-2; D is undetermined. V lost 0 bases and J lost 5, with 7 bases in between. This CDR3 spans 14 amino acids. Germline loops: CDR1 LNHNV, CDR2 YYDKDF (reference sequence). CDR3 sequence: CATSRDLPTGELFF. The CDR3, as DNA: TGTGCCACCAGCAGAGATCTCCCTACCGGGGAGCTGTTTTTT.